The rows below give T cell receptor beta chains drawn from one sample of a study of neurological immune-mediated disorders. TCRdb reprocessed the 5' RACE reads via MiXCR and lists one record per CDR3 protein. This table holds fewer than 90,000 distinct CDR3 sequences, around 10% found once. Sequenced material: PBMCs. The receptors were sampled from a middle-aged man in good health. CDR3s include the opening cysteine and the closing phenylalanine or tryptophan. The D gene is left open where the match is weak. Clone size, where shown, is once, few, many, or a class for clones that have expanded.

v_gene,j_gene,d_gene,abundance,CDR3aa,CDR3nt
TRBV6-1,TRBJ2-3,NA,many,CASSDRDTQYF,TGTGCCAGCAGTGATAGAGATACGCAGTATTTT
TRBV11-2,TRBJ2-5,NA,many,CASSPFRANQETQYF,TGTGCCAGCAGCCCCTTCCGGGCTAATCAAGAGACCCAGTACTTC
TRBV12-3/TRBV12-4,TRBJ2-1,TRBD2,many,CASSRSGGPYNEQFF,TGTGCCAGCAGCCGTAGCGGGGGCCCTTACAATGAGCAGTTCTTC
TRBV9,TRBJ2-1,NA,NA,CASSVGGRDEQFF,TGTGCCAGCAGCGTAGGGGGGCGGGATGAGCAGTTCTTC
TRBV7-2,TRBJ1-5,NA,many,CASSLERQESQHF,TGTGCCAGCAGCTTAGAGCGGCAGGAATCACAGCATTTT
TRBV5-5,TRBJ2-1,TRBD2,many,CASSLDLAGPFSFF,TGTGCCAGCAGCTTGGACCTAGCGGGCCCCTTCTCGTTCTTC
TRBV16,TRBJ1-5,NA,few,CASSPNALGEGSNQPQHF,TGTGCCAGCAGCCCGAATGCCCTGGGCGAAGGTAGCAATCAGCCCCAGCATTTT
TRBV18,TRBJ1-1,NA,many,CASSPGTFNTEAFF,TGTGCCAGCTCACCCGGGACATTCAACACTGAAGCTTTCTTT
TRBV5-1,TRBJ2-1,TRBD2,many,CASSSGLAGDPLASYNEQFF,TGCGCCAGCAGCAGCGGACTAGCGGGGGACCCACTCGCTTCCTACAATGAGCAGTTCTTC
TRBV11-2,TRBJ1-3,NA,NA,CASSTRRNTIYF,TGTGCCAGCTCCACACGTAGAAACACCATATATTTT